The table lists the clone carrying this T cell receptor beta chain with many counts. The antigen is not known. The data were taken from a study of CD8 T cells in ankylosing spondylitis. General study findings and limits: Significant enrichment of disease-linked clones was reported in matched ankylosing spondylitis synovial fluid. What seemed typical of ankylosing spondylitis blood was a TCR beta motif built from eight highly homologous variants.

Generation of TCR beta libraries employed quantitative 5'-RACE incorporating molecular barcodes. A single record per CDR3 protein comes from TCRdb applying MiXCR to the 5' RACE reads. The table lists approximately 400,000 distinct CDR3 sequences, more than 25% of them singletons. Unmatched junction bases numbered 6, after V lost 0 bases and J lost 2 bases. Germline values: CDR1 DFQATT, CDR2 SNEGSKA (reference sequence). The CDR3 loop spans 15 amino acids. Sequenced input: blood, either unsorted or a sorted T cell fraction (not recorded which). The genes are TRBV20-1 and TRBJ2-7; TRBD1 aligns across 8 bases. This TCR was recovered from a male donor with ankylosing spondylitis. The CDR3 sequence: CSARDMRQGTYEQYF. The DNA for the CDR3 is TGCAGTGCTAGAGATATGAGACAGGGGACCTACGAGCAGTACTTC.